This TCR beta chain was sequenced in a study of blood T cell repertoires in COVID-19. Looking at the study overall: The United States, Italy and Spain supplied acute and convalescent COVID-19 samples. In each case, the material was cDNA or gDNA derived from T cells, B-cell-depleted T cells, or PBMCs.

Original analysis: Amplifying reference gene primers gave estimates of nucleated cell counts. The protocol was immunoSEQ multiplex PCR, while the TCRdb copy is restricted to in-frame clones and leaves out a portion. V and J calls and clone size are given by that table; D and trimming were obtained from the DNA. The sample includes about 160,000 clones, under 95% of them seen just once. The TCR originated in a man between 18 and 29 years old with acute or convalescent COVID-19. The sequencing input was peripheral blood.

CDR3: CASGGTGIHTEAFF. The CDR3 DNA reads as TGTGCCAGCGGGGGGACAGGGATACACACTGAAGCTTTCTTT. V and J are TRBV5-5 and TRBJ1-1; 9 bases map to TRBD1. Trimming took 7 bases from V and 3 from J; bases not matched to a gene: 7. Per germline, CDR1 SGHKS and CDR2 YYEKEE (reference sequence). The CDR3 totals 14 residues.